The TCR beta chain under discussion was sequenced for a study of persistence of HIV-infected CD4 T cells. About the study: Median time on suppressive ART was seven to eight years. Study findings and constraints: CMV- and Gag-responding cells had lower TCRbeta richness than CD3/CD28-responding cells.

Points on this clone: Its target is unknown.

This was the immunoSEQ version 4 assay in survey mode. Sequencing used immunoSEQ multiplex PCR; TCRdb keeps in-frame clones, though not all of them. Altogether under 20,000 clones are present, about 60% being singletons, with the ten largest covering approximately 2%. Cells were stimulated with overlapping HIV-1 Gag 15-mer peptides. Sorting of responding CD4+ T cells relied on upregulated CD40 ligand together with CD69. CD4+ T cell counts exceeded 400 cells/uL; CMV serology was positive. The TCR originated in an adult woman with HIV who was CMV-seropositive. The sequences come from CD4+ T cells sorted from PBMCs after approximately 19-hour stimulation, collected from a patient who received antiretroviral therapy.

The CDR3 sequence is CASGSTVNTEAFF. In nucleotides, the CDR3 is TGTGCCAGTGGGTCGACAGTTAACACTGAAGCTTTCTTT. V and J are TRBV19 and TRBJ1-1; D possibly corresponds to TRBD1 (5 bases). Germline CDR1 is LNHDA and CDR2 is SQIVND (reference sequence). The CDR3 contains 13 residues. The V and J ends lost 8 bases and 2 bases respectively, with 12 bases between them.